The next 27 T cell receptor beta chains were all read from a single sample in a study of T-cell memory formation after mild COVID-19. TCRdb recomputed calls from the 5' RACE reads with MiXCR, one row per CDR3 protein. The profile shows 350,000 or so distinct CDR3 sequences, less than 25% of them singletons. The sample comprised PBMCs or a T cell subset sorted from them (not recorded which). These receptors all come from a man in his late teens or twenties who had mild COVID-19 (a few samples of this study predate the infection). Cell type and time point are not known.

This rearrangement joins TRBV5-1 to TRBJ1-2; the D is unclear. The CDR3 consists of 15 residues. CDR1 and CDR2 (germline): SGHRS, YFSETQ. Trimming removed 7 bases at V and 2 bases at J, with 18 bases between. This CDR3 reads CASYPAQPENYGYTF. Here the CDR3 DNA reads TGCGCCAGCTACCCCGCCCAGCCGGAAAACTATGGCTACACCTTC.

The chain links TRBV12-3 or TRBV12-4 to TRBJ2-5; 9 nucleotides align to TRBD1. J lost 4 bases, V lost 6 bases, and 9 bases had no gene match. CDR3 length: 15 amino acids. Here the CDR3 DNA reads TGTGCCAGCAGGGGGGACAGGGTGATCGTAGAGACCCAGTACTTC. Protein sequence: CASRGDRVIVETQYF.

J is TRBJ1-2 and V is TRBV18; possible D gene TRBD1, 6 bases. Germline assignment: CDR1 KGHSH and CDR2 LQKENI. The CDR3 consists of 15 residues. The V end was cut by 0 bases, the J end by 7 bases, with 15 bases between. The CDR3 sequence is CASSPPEGGVSGYTF. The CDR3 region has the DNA TGTGCCAGCTCACCACCGGAGGGGGGTGTCAGTGGCTACACCTTC.

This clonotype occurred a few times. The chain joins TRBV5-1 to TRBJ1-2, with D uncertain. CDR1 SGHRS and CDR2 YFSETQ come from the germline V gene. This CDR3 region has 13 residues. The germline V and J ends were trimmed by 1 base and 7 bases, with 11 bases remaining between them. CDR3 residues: CASSLMAEGGYTF. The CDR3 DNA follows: TGCGCCAGCAGCTTGATGGCAGAAGGTGGCTACACCTTC.

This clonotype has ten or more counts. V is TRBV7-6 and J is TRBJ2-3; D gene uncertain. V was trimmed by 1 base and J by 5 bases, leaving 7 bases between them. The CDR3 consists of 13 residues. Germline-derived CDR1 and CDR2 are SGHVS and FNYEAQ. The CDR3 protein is CASSLGRLDTQYF. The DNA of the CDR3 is TGTGCCAGCAGCTTAGGCCGTCTAGATACGCAGTATTTT.

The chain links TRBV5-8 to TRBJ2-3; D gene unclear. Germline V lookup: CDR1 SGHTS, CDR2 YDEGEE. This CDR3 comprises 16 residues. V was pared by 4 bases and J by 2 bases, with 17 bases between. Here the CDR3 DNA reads TGTGCCAGCAGCGAGCCCGAAGACCGTATCACAGATACGCAGTATTTT. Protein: CASSEPEDRITDTQYF.

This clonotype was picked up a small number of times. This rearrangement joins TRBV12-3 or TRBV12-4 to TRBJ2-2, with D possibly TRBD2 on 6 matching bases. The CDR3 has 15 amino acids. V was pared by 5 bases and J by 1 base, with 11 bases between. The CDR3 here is CASSQHGGNTGELFF. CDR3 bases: TGTGCCAGCAGTCAACACGGGGGGAACACCGGGGAGCTGTTTTTT.

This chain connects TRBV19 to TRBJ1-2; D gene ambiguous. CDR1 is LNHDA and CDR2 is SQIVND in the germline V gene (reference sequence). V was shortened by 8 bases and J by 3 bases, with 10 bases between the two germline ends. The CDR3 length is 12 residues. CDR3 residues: CASASSYYGYTF. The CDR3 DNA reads TGTGCCAGTGCGTCCAGCTACTATGGCTACACCTTC.

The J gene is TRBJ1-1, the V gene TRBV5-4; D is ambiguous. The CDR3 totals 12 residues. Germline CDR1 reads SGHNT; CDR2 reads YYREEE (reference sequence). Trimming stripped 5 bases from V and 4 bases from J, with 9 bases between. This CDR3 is CASRVGSTEAFF. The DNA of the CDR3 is TGTGCCAGCAGGGTGGGATCCACTGAAGCTTTCTTT.

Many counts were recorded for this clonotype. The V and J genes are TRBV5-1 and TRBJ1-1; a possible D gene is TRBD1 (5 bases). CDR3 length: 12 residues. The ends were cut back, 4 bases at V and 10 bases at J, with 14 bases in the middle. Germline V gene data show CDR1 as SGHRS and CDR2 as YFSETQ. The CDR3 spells CASSPGPGGAFF. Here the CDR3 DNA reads TGCGCCAGCAGCCCCGGACCGGGGGGAGCTTTCTTT.

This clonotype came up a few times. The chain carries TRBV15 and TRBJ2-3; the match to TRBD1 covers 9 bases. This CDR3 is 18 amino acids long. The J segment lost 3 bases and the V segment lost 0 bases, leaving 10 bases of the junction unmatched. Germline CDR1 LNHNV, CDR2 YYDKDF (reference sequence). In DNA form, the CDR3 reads TGTGCCACCAGCAGAGATCGAGGGACAGGGATTTGGACAGATACGCAGTATTTT. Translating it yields CATSRDRGTGIWTDTQYF.

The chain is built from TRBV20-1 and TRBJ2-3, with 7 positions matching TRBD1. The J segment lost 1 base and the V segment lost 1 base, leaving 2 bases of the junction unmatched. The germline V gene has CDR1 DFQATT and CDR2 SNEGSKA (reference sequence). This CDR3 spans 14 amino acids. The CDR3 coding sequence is TGCAGTGCTAGAGGGACAGGCCGCACAGATACGCAGTATTTT. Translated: CSARGTGRTDTQYF.

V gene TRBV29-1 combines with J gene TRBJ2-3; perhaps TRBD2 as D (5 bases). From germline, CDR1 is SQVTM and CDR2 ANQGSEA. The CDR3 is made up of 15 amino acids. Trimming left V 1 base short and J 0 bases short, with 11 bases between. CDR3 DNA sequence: TGCAGCGTTGAAGGGGGAGTCGCTAGCACAGATACGCAGTATTTT. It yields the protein CSVEGGVASTDTQYF.

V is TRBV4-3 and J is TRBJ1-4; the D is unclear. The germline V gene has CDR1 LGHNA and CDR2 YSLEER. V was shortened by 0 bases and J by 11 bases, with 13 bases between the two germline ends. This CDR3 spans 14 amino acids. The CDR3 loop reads CASSQERGGWKLFF. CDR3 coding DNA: TGCGCCAGCAGCCAAGAACGGGGTGGTTGGAAACTGTTTTTT.

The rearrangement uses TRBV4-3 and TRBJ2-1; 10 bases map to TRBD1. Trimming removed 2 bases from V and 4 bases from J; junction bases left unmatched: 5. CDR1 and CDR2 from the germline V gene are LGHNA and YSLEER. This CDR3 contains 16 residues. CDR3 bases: TGCGCCAGCAGCCAAACCGGGACAGGGGTTTACAATGAGCAGTTCTTC. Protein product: CASSQTGTGVYNEQFF.

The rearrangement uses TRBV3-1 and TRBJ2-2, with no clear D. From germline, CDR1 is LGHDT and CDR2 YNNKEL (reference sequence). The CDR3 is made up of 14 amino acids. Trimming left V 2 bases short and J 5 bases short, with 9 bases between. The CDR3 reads CASSQRRTTGELFF. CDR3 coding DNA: TGTGCCAGCAGCCAACGCAGAACAACCGGGGAGCTGTTTTTT.

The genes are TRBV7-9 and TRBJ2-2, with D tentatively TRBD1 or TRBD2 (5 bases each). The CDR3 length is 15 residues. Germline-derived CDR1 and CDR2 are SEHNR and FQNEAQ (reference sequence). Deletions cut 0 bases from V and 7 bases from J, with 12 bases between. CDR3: CASSLATEGYGELFF. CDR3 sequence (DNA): TGTGCCAGCAGCTTAGCGACAGAGGGCTACGGGGAGCTGTTTTTT. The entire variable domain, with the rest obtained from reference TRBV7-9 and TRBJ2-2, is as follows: DTGVSQNPRHKITKRGQNVTFRCDPISEHNRLYWYRQTLGQGPEFLTYFQNEAQLEKSRLLSDRFSAERPKGSFSTLEIQRTEQGDSAMYLCASSLATEGYGELFFGEGSRLTVL.

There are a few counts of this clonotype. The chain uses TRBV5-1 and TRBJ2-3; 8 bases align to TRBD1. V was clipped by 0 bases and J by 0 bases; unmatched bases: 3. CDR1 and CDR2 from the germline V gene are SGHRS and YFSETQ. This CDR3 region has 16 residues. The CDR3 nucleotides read TGCGCCAGCAGCTTGGCAGGGGGCATTAGCACAGATACGCAGTATTTT. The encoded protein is CASSLAGGISTDTQYF.

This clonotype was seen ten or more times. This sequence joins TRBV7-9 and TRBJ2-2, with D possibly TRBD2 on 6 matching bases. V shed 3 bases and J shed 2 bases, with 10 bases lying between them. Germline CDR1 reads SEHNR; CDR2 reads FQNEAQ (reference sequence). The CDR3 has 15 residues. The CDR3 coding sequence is TGTGCCAGCAGCTTTTGGGGACTTAACACCGGGGAGCTGTTTTTT. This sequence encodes CASSFWGLNTGELFF.

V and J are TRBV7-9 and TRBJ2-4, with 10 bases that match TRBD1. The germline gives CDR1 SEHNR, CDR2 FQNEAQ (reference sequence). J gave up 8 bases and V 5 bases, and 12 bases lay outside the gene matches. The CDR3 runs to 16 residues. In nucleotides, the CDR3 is TGTGCCAGCAGCCCCGGACAGGGGGGAACCTTCTACATTCAGTACTTC. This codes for CASSPGQGGTFYIQYF.

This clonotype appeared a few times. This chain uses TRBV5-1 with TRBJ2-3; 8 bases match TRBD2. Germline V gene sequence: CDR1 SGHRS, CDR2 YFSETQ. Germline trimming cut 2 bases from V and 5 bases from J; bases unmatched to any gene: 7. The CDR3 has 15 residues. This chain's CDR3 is CASSFSGTIGDTQYF. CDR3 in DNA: TGCGCCAGCAGCTTTAGCGGGACAATCGGAGATACGCAGTATTTT.

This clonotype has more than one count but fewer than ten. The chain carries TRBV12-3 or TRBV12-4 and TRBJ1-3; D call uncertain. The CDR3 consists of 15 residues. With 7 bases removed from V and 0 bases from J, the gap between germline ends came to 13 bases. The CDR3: CASTQREYSGNTIYF. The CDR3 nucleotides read TGTGCCAGCACCCAGAGGGAATACTCTGGAAACACCATATATTTT.

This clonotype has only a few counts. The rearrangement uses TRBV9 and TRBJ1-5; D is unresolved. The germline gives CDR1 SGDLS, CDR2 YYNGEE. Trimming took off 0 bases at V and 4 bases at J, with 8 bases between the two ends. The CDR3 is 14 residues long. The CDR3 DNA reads TGTGCCAGCAGCGTAGGGTGGCTGAATCAGCCCCAGCATTTT. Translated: CASSVGWLNQPQHF.

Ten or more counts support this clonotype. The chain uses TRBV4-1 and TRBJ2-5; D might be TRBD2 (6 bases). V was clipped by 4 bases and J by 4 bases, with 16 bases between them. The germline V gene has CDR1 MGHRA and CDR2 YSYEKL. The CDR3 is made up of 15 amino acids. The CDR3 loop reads CASSPLGGSLETQYF. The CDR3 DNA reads TGCGCCAGCAGCCCTTTGGGGGGTAGCCTAGAGACCCAGTACTTC.

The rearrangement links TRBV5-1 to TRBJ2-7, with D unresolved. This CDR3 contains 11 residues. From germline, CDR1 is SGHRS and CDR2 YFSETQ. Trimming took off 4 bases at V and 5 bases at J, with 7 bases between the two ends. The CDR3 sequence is CASSGSNEQYF. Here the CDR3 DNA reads TGCGCCAGCAGCGGTAGCAACGAGCAGTACTTC.

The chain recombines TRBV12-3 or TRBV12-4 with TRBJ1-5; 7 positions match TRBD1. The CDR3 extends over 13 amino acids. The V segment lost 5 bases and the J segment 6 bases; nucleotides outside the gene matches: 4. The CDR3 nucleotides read TGTGCCAGCAGTGACAGGGCGGGTCAGCCCCAGCATTTT. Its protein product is CASSDRAGQPQHF.

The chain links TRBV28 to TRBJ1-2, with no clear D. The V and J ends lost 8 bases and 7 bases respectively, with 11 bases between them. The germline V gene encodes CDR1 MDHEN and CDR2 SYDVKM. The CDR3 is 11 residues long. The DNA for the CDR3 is TGTGCCAGCGAAGCCCCCGGTGGCTACACCTTC. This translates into CASEAPGGYTF.